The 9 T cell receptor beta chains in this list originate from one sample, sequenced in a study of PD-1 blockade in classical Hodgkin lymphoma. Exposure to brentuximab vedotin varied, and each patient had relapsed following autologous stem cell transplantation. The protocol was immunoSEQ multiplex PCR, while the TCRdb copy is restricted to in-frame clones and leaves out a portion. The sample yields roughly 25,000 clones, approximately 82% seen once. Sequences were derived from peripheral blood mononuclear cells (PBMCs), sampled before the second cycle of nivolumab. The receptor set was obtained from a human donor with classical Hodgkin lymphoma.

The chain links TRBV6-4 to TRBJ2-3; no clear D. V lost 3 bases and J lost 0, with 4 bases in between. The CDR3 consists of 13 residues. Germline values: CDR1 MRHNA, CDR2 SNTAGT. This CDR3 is CASSEDSTDTQYF. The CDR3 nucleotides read TGTGCCAGCAGTGAGGACAGCACAGATACGCAGTATTTT.

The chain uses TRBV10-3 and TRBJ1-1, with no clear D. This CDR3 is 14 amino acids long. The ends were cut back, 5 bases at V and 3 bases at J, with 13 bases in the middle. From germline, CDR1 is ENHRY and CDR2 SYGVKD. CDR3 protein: CAISSTPSDTEAFF. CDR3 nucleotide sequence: TGTGCCATCAGTTCTACCCCTTCCGACACTGAAGCTTTCTTT.

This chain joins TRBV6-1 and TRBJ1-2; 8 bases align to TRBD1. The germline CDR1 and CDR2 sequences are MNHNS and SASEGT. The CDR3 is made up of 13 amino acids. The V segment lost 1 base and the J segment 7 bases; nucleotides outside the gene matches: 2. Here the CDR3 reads CASSEETGGGYTF. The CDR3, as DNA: TGTGCCAGCAGTGAAGAAACAGGGGGTGGCTACACCTTC.

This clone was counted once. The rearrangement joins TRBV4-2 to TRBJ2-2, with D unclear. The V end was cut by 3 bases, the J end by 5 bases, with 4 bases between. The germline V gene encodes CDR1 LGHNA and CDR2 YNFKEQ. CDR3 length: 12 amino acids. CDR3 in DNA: TGTGCCAGCAGCCAGGATACCGGGGAGCTGTTTTTT. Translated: CASSQDTGELFF.

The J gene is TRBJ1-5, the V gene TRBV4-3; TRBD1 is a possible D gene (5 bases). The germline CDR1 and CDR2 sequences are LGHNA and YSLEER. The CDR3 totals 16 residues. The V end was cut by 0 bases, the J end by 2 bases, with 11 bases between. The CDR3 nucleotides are TGCGCCAGCAGCCAAGATTCAGGGAGGGGCAATCAGCCCCAGCATTTT. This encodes CASSQDSGRGNQPQHF.

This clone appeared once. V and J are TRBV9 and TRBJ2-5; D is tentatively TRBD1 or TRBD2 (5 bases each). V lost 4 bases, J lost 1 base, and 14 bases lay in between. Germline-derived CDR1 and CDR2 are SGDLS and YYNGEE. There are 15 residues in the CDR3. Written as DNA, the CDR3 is TGTGCCAGCAGCCCAGGGAGAGGGGCCCAAGAGACCCAGTACTTC. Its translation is CASSPGRGAQETQYF.

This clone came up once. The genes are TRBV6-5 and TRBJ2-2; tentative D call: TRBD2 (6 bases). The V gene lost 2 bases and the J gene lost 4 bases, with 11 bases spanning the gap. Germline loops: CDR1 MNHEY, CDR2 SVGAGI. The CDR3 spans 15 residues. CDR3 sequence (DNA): TGTGCCAGCAGTTACCGGGACTTCCTCACCGGGGAGCTGTTTTTT. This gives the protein CASSYRDFLTGELFF.

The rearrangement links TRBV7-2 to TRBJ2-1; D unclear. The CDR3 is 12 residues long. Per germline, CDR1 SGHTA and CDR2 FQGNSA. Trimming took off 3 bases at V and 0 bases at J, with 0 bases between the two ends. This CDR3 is CASSFSYNEQFF. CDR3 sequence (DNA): TGTGCCAGCAGCTTCTCCTACAATGAGCAGTTCTTC.

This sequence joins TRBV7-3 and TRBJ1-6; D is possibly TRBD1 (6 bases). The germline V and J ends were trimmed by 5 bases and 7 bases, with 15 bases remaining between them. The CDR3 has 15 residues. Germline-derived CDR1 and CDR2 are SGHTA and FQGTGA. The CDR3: CASSAGQSANSPLHF. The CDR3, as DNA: TGTGCCAGCAGCGCCGGACAGTCCGCCAATTCACCCCTCCACTTT.